Listed here are 20 T cell receptor beta chains from one sample, sequenced in a study of identical twins. MiXCR, applied by TCRdb to the 5' RACE reads, yields one record per CDR3 protein. The table has some 440,000 distinct CDR3 sequences, 20% to 25% seen once. These data were also filed under a second study, of T cells expressing NK-cell markers.

Specimen: CD4+ T cells sorted from blood. All receptors come from a woman under 30 in good health.

The chain is built from TRBV4-2 and TRBJ2-7; the D gene is possibly TRBD1 (6 bases). The V and J ends lost 1 base and 2 bases respectively, with 18 bases between them. Germline values: CDR1 LGHNA, CDR2 YNFKEQ. This CDR3 has 17 residues. This CDR3 is CASSQVGAGDKAYEQYF. The CDR3 DNA sequence: TGTGCCAGCAGCCAAGTCGGGGCAGGGGATAAGGCCTACGAGCAGTACTTC.

This clonotype was counted at least ten times. The chain uses TRBV12-3 or TRBV12-4 and TRBJ1-1, with TRBD1 identical over 11 bases. The CDR3 has 15 residues. The V and J ends lost 6 bases and 4 bases, in that order; junction bases with no gene match: 7. CDR3 residues: CASSPRDRGITEAFF. In DNA form, the CDR3 reads TGTGCCAGCAGCCCCAGGGACAGGGGGATCACTGAAGCTTTCTTT.

This clonotype was seen at least ten times. The J gene is TRBJ1-1, the V gene TRBV12-3 or TRBV12-4; D might be TRBD1 (5 bases). This CDR3 contains 15 residues. The germline V and J ends were trimmed by 6 bases and 4 bases, with 18 bases remaining between them. The CDR3 DNA sequence: TGTGCCAGCAGCCCAACGCGACAGCGGGGCACTGAAGCTTTCTTT. It yields the protein CASSPTRQRGTEAFF.

The chain carries TRBV20-1 and TRBJ2-2; perhaps D is TRBD1 or TRBD2 (6 bases each). The germline CDR1 and CDR2 sequences are DFQATT and SNEGSKA (reference sequence). V gave up 3 bases and J gave up 4 bases, with 15 bases separating them. The CDR3 is 15 amino acids. This CDR3 reads CSARRRGKTTGELFF. The CDR3 DNA sequence: TGCAGTGCTAGGAGGAGGGGGAAGACCACCGGGGAGCTGTTTTTT.

The gene calls are TRBV12-3 or TRBV12-4 and TRBJ2-7; D is uncertain. Between the trimmed V and J ends, which lost 5 bases and 6 bases, there was a span of 20 bases. The CDR3 is made up of 15 amino acids. The CDR3 reads CASSVGQVALTEQYF. DNA for the CDR3: TGTGCCAGCAGTGTGGGTCAGGTCGCGTTAACCGAGCAGTACTTC.

This clonotype was observed a few times. The chain recombines TRBV7-9 with TRBJ2-1; possible D gene TRBD2, 5 bases. The CDR3 is 15 amino acids. Trimming pared 6 bases from V and 5 bases from J, leaving 17 bases between. Germline V CDR1 and CDR2: SEHNR, FQNEAQ (reference sequence). The CDR3 nucleotides are TGTGCCAGCAGACGGGCGGAGGATTGGGACAATGAGCAGTTCTTC. This gives the protein CASRRAEDWDNEQFF.

This clonotype turned up a few times. The rearrangement uses TRBV24-1 and TRBJ2-1; weak D call: TRBD1 (5 bases). The V gene's germline CDR1 is KGHDR and CDR2 SFDVKD. The CDR3 has 15 residues. V was clipped by 5 bases and J by 1 base, with 11 bases between them. The CDR3 region has the DNA TGTGCCACCAGTGCGGCAGGGTGGTCCTACAATGAGCAGTTCTTC. It is translated as CATSAAGWSYNEQFF.

This chain joins TRBV5-1 and TRBJ2-1; a weak D match, TRBD2 (6 bases). Trimming removed 4 bases from V and 5 bases from J, with 16 bases in between. The CDR3 is 15 amino acids. Germline assignment: CDR1 SGHRS and CDR2 YFSETQ. The CDR3 region has the DNA TGCGCCAGCAGCCAGAGGCGGGACCATAACAATGAGCAGTTCTTC. It yields the protein CASSQRRDHNNEQFF.

This chain's CDR3 is CAEDGGSGANVLTF. The CDR3 DNA follows: TGTGCCGAGGATGGGGGCTCTGGGGCCAACGTCCTGACTTTC. The V call is TRBV10-3, the J call TRBJ2-6; possibly TRBD1 or TRBD2 for D (5 bases each). Trimming stripped 11 bases from V and 0 bases from J, with 11 bases between. The CDR3 covers 14 residues. The germline gives CDR1 ENHRY, CDR2 SYGVKD.

This clonotype was counted a few times. The rearrangement uses TRBV4-3 and TRBJ1-5; no reliable D call. The ends were cut back, 1 base at V and 7 bases at J, with 8 bases in the middle. The CDR3 loop spans 13 amino acids. Per germline, CDR1 LGHNA and CDR2 YSLEER. The CDR3 DNA sequence: TGCGCCAGCAGCCAAGCCCGAGGGCAGCCCCAGCATTTT. Amino acid sequence: CASSQARGQPQHF.

The rearrangement links TRBV27 to TRBJ1-2, with a possible D match to TRBD1 (6 bases). The germline V gene has CDR1 MNHEY and CDR2 SMNVEV (reference sequence). This CDR3 region has 14 residues. With 8 bases removed from V and 5 bases from J, the gap between germline ends came to 18 bases. CDR3 nucleotide sequence: TGTGCCAGCCACTCGGGGGGGCACGGGTATGGCTACACCTTC. It is translated as CASHSGGHGYGYTF.

V and J are TRBV11-2 and TRBJ2-2, with unresolved D. CDR3 length: 14 amino acids. CDR1 is SGHAT, CDR2 FQNNGV, per germline. Trimming stripped 4 bases from V and 0 bases from J, with 6 bases between. CDR3 sequence: CASSSRPNTGELFF. CDR3 sequence (DNA): TGTGCCAGCAGCTCGAGACCGAACACCGGGGAGCTGTTTTTT.

The chain employs TRBV5-4 and TRBJ2-7; D not resolved. V was trimmed by 0 bases and J by 6 bases, leaving 19 bases between them. Germline lookup yields CDR1 SGHNT and CDR2 YYREEE (reference sequence). CDR3 length: 16 amino acids. CDR3 amino acids: CASSLGQPIKASEQYF. The CDR3 DNA reads as TGTGCCAGCAGCTTGGGGCAACCTATTAAGGCATCCGAGCAGTACTTC.

A few counts support this clonotype. The CDR3 region is CASSVSPGTAPYEQYF. DNA for the CDR3: TGTGCCAGCAGCGTTAGCCCCGGGACAGCCCCCTACGAGCAGTACTTC. The chain joins TRBV7-9 to TRBJ2-7; 7 bases match TRBD1. The CDR3 is 16 residues long. The germline V gene encodes CDR1 SEHNR and CDR2 FQNEAQ (reference sequence). V shed 5 bases, J shed 2 bases, and the junction held 12 bases outside the gene matches. Full variable domain (missing parts from reference TRBV7-9 and TRBJ2-7): DTGVSQNPRHKITKRGQNVTFRCDPISEHNRLYWYRQTLGQGPEFLTYFQNEAQLEKSRLLSDRFSAERPKGSFSTLEIQRTEQGDSAMYLCASSVSPGTAPYEQYFGPGTRLTVT.

Many counts were recorded for this clonotype. The chain recombines TRBV29-1 with TRBJ2-1; D ambiguous. Germline assignment: CDR1 SQVTM and CDR2 ANQGSEA. V was trimmed by 5 bases and J by 0 bases, leaving 11 bases between them. This CDR3 region has 14 residues. CDR3 sequence: CSVLAGVSYNEQFF. As DNA, the CDR3 is TGCAGCGTTTTGGCAGGCGTCTCCTACAATGAGCAGTTCTTC.

This clonotype was detected only a few times. The chain couples TRBV7-8 to TRBJ2-1; a possible D gene is TRBD1 (5 bases). In germline, CDR1 is SGHVS, CDR2 FQNEAQ. The CDR3 spans 14 residues. Trimming stripped 8 bases from V and 3 bases from J, with 14 bases between. The CDR3 protein is CASGGQGSYNEQFF. CDR3 DNA sequence: TGTGCCAGCGGTGGGCAGGGAAGCTACAATGAGCAGTTCTTC.

The chain combines TRBV29-1 with TRBJ2-6; unclear D gene. This CDR3 has 15 amino acids. Germline assignment: CDR1 SQVTM and CDR2 ANQGSEA. V was pared by 7 bases and J by 0 bases, with 13 bases between. The CDR3 nucleotides read TGCAGCGCCCAGGTCTTCGACTCTGGGGCCAACGTCCTGACTTTC. It codes for CSAQVFDSGANVLTF.

The V and J genes are TRBV3-1 and TRBJ2-4, with 12 bases aligning to TRBD2. Germline V CDR1 and CDR2: LGHDT, YNNKEL (reference sequence). V lost 1 base and J lost 0; bases outside the gene matches: 1. The CDR3 extends over 17 amino acids. The CDR3, as DNA: TGTGCCAGCAGCCAAGGGACTAGCGGGGTAGCCAAAAACATTCAGTACTTC. It specifies CASSQGTSGVAKNIQYF.

This chain links TRBV24-1 with TRBJ2-5, with a possible D match to TRBD1 (7 bases). The V gene lost 6 bases and the J gene lost 1 base, with 8 bases spanning the gap. The CDR3 has 13 residues. Per the germline V gene, CDR1 is KGHDR and CDR2 is SFDVKD. CDR3 DNA: TGTGCCACCAGTCAGGGGGGCCAAGAGACCCAGTACTTC. Protein: CATSQGGQETQYF.

Ten or more counts support this clonotype. The chain links TRBV7-2 to TRBJ2-5, with 7 bases aligning to TRBD1. Germline assignment: CDR1 SGHTA and CDR2 FQGNSA. This CDR3 has 14 residues. With 3 bases clipped from V and 2 bases from J, the junction kept 3 bases outside the gene matches. The CDR3 region is CASSFQTGQETQYF. CDR3 coding DNA: TGTGCCAGCAGCTTCCAGACAGGGCAAGAGACCCAGTACTTC.